A selection of T cell receptor beta chains follows, all from one sample in a study of T-cell reconstitution after alpha-beta-depleted transplantation in children. TCRdb recomputed calls from the PCR reads with MiXCR, one row per CDR3 protein. The sample lists 600,000 to 700,000 distinct CDR3 sequences, roughly 14% occurring once. This specimen consisted of PBMCs, obtained before TCRalphabeta/CD19-depleted stem cell transplant. Source of these receptors: a girl aged 2-10 years with congenital amegakaryocytic thrombocytopenia, due to receive a stem cell transplant. CDR3s include the opening cysteine and the closing phenylalanine or tryptophan. Each record gives: V gene, J gene, CDR3 protein.

>TRBV7-6|TRBJ2-1
CASSLIPVGRGYNEQFF
>TRBV29-1|TRBJ2-5
CSVVAPEETQSF
>TRBV6-5|TRBJ2-1
CASSSSGRNNEQFF
>TRBV5-1|TRBJ2-5
CASSLVMGSGTMQTQYF
>TRBV18|TRBJ2-2
CASSPLGHTGELFF
>TRBV5-1|TRBJ2-6
CASRSFGWGSGANVLTF
>TRBV25-1|TRBJ2-5
CASSEGWYQKTQYF
>TRBV5-1|TRBJ1-6
CASSSIQGRGSPLHF
>TRBV12-3/TRBV12-4|TRBJ2-2
CASSLGFSSGGLPGELFF
>TRBV2|TRBJ2-3
CASSDTGLAGRTDTQYF
>TRBV12-3/TRBV12-4|TRBJ2-3
CASSQMTGALTDTQYF
>TRBV12-3/TRBV12-4|TRBJ2-1
CASSLLGHWGNEQFF
>TRBV12-3/TRBV12-4|TRBJ2-3
CASSVSIAGGPDTQYF
>TRBV7-9|TRBJ1-1
CASSYLLGATEAFF
>TRBV7-9|TRBJ2-5
CASSLVGTKETQYF
>TRBV5-1|TRBJ2-3
CASSRDRVTDTQYF
>TRBV3-1|TRBJ2-2
CASSQGAQAGELFF
>TRBV6-1|TRBJ1-2
CASNQDLYGYTF